Ten or more counts support the clone carrying this T cell receptor (beta chain). The authors made TCR cDNA by 5'RACE template switching, adding a universal primer site and UMIs. TCRdb ran MiXCR on the 5' RACE reads and lists one entry per CDR3 protein. Of about 340,000 distinct CDR3 sequences in the sample, about 4% are singletons; the top ten hold more than 20%. This sample stems from a study of T cells after yellow fever vaccination. This CDR3 spans 14 amino acids. CDR1 and CDR2 (germline): SGHRS, YFSETQ. Trimming cost V 4 bases and J 9 bases, with 19 bases left between them. The receptor was isolated from a man aged 18 to 29 who received the YFV17D yellow fever vaccine. Sequencing used PBMCs, obtained 5 days after the yellow fever booster vaccination. The gene calls are TRBV5-1 and TRBJ1-1, with D possibly being TRBD1 (6 bases). The CDR3 DNA reads as TGCGCCAGCAGCCCGGGCGGGACACCCAATAAAGCTTTCTTT. Translating it yields CASSPGGTPNKAFF.